Presented here are 19 T cell receptor beta chains from one specimen sequenced in a study of shared clonotypes between healthy human individuals. CD45RO-negative, CCR7-selected cells formed the naive CD8 fraction, which excluded terminally differentiated effector memory CD45RA+ cells. Assay: immunoSEQ multiplex PCR; the TCRdb copy retains only in-frame clones and omits some. The table records about 2 million clones, just under 95% of them present only once. Sequencing used naive CD8+ T cells sorted from blood. The receptor source for this set is a man between 18 and 29 years old in good health.

This clone has a single count. This chain joins TRBV5-1 and TRBJ2-7; TRBD2 matches at 9 bases. Germline V gene lookup returns CDR1 SGHRS and CDR2 YFSETQ. The CDR3 is made up of 15 amino acids. Germline trimming cut 0 bases from V and 3 bases from J; bases unmatched to any gene: 4. DNA of the CDR3: TGCGCCAGCAGCTTGGCCGAAGCGGGGGGCTACGAGCAGTACTTC. Encoded protein: CASSLAEAGGYEQYF.

J is TRBJ2-7 and V is TRBV5-6; 7 bases are a match to TRBD1. CDR3 length: 13 residues. J gave up 5 bases and V 5 bases, and 7 bases lay outside the gene matches. Germline CDR1 reads SGHDT; CDR2 reads YYEEEE. CDR3 in amino acids: CASSKTGFDEQYF. The CDR3 coding sequence is TGTGCCAGCAGTAAGACAGGGTTCGACGAGCAGTACTTC.

In regard to this clone: Additional DNA sequences in this sample encode the identical CDR3. This chain connects TRBV9 to TRBJ2-3; D unclear. The V end was cut by 2 bases, the J end by 0 bases, with 7 bases between. The CDR3 runs to 14 residues. The germline CDR1 and CDR2 sequences are SGDLS and YYNGEE. CDR3 residues: CASSVGISTDTQYF. DNA for the CDR3: TGTGCCAGCAGCGTCGGTATTAGCACAGATACGCAGTATTTT. Using reference TRBV9 and TRBJ2-3 for the parts outside the CDR3, the full variable domain is DSGVTQTPKHLITATGQRVTLRCSPRSGDLSVYWYQQSLDQGLQFLIQYYNGEERAKGNILERFSAQQFPDLHSELNLSSLELGDSALYFCASSVGISTDTQYFGPGTRLTVL.

The chain uses TRBV15 and TRBJ2-2, with 7 bases aligning to TRBD1. CDR3 size: 14 residues. V was pared by 6 bases and J by 7 bases, with 8 bases of the junction left unmatched. Germline V gene lookup returns CDR1 LNHNV and CDR2 YYDKDF (reference sequence). The CDR3, as DNA: TGTGCCACCAGATCGACAGGGAAAATCGGGGAGCTGTTTTTT. This codes for CATRSTGKIGELFF.

V gene TRBV7-9 combines with J gene TRBJ1-4; TRBD1 might be the D (5 bases). Deletions cut 4 bases from V and 3 bases from J, with 12 bases between. This CDR3 has 15 amino acids. Germline V gene data show CDR1 as SEHNR and CDR2 as FQNEAQ (reference sequence). CDR3 region: CASSSQTDPNEKLFF. The CDR3 DNA sequence: TGTGCCAGCAGCTCTCAGACAGACCCTAATGAAAAACTGTTTTTT.

The V gene is TRBV6-5, the J gene TRBJ1-1; no clear D. The V and J ends lost 0 bases and 5 bases respectively, with 10 bases between them. The CDR3 covers 14 residues. The germline V gene has CDR1 MNHEY and CDR2 SVGAGI. CDR3 residues: CASSYSLITTEAFF. In nucleotides, the CDR3 is TGTGCCAGCAGTTACTCCCTGATAACGACTGAAGCTTTCTTT.

This chain joins TRBV10-1 and TRBJ2-7, with 9 nucleotides matching TRBD1. V gave up 6 bases and J gave up 5 bases; unmatched junction bases: 5. Germline loops: CDR1 WNHNN, CDR2 SYGVQD (reference sequence). The CDR3 is made up of 13 amino acids. The CDR3 DNA sequence: TGCGCCAGCAGAGGGACAGGGTCCCACGAGCAGTACTTC. Its protein is CASRGTGSHEQYF.

To note about this clone: The sample contains more than one DNA sequence encoding this CDR3. This rearrangement joins TRBV9 to TRBJ2-3, with D perhaps matching TRBD1 (7 bases). This CDR3 has 14 residues. CDR1 is SGDLS, CDR2 YYNGEE, per germline. V was clipped by 2 bases and J by 5 bases, with 12 bases between them. CDR3 loop: CASSVEGAEDTQYF. CDR3 bases: TGTGCCAGCAGCGTGGAGGGGGCTGAAGATACGCAGTATTTT.

The genes are TRBV11-2 and TRBJ2-3; weak D call: TRBD1 (6 bases). Germline V gives CDR1 SGHAT, CDR2 FQNNGV. The V end lost 1 base, the J end lost 2 bases, and 16 bases lay between the germline ends. The CDR3 has 17 amino acids. CDR3 protein: CASSLGLGPGVTDTQYF. The CDR3 DNA reads as TGTGCCAGCAGCTTAGGGTTGGGGCCAGGGGTCACAGATACGCAGTATTTT.

Notes on this clone: The sample carries other DNA sequences with the same CDR3. V is TRBV6-5 and J is TRBJ2-5; no clear D gene. Germline V gene data show CDR1 as MNHEY and CDR2 as SVGAGI. The CDR3 is 12 amino acids. Trimming left V 3 bases short and J 0 bases short, with 2 bases between. Here the CDR3 reads CASSYDQETQYF. The CDR3 DNA sequence: TGTGCCAGCAGTTATGACCAAGAGACCCAGTACTTC.

The chain's CDR3 is CASSLWTGAEGGELFF. The CDR3 region has the DNA TGTGCCAGCAGTTTATGGACAGGGGCCGAGGGCGGGGAGCTGTTTTTT. The chain links TRBV28 to TRBJ2-2; TRBD1 matches at 8 bases. Germline CDR1 is MDHEN and CDR2 is SYDVKM. V lost 0 bases, J lost 7 bases, and 7 bases stayed unmatched. CDR3 length: 16 amino acids.

This clone was found once. This chain connects TRBV5-1 to TRBJ2-1, with 13 bases that match TRBD2. This CDR3 comprises 15 residues. Unmatched junction bases numbered 9, after V lost 0 bases and J lost 15 bases. The germline gives CDR1 SGHRS, CDR2 YFSETQ. Written as DNA, the CDR3 is TGCGCCAGCAGCTTGGAACTAGCGGGAGGGCGATTCACGTTCTTC. Its protein product is CASSLELAGGRFTFF. Based on the CDR3 plus reference TRBV5-1 and TRBJ2-1, the full variable domain is KAGVTQTPRYLIKTRGQQVTLSCSPISGHRSVSWYQQTPGQGLQFLFEYFSETQRNKGNFPGRFSGRQFSNSRSEMNVSTLELGDSALYLCASSLELAGGRFTFFGPGTRLTVL.

The rearrangement joins TRBV18 to TRBJ1-4; D is unclear. The CDR3 extends over 16 amino acids. Germline-derived CDR1 and CDR2 are KGHSH and LQKENI. Trimming pared 3 bases from V and 0 bases from J, leaving 11 bases between. CDR3 nucleotide sequence: TGTGCCAGCTCACCCCCACGGGGAGCAACTAATGAAAAACTGTTTTTT. It specifies CASSPPRGATNEKLFF.

CDR3 loop: CASSTDRERTGELFF. CDR3 nucleotides: TGTGCCAGCAGTACCGACAGGGAGCGCACCGGGGAGCTGTTTTTT. The chain combines TRBV6-5 with TRBJ2-2; 7 nucleotides line up with TRBD1. Germline trimming cut 5 bases from V and 4 bases from J; bases unmatched to any gene: 7. Looked up from germline, CDR1 is MNHEY and CDR2 is SVGAGI. CDR3 size: 15 residues.

The CDR3 region is CASSIHLRDRGANEQFF. The CDR3 DNA reads TGTGCCAGTAGTATCCACCTCCGGGACAGGGGAGCGAATGAGCAGTTCTTC. V usage is TRBV19 and J usage is TRBJ2-1; 10 nucleotides line up with TRBD1. V lost 3 bases to trimming and J lost 7 bases; unmatched junction nucleotides: 12. Germline assignment: CDR1 LNHDA and CDR2 SQIVND (reference sequence). The length of the CDR3 is 17 residues.

Concerning this clone itself: The same CDR3 arises from other DNA sequences in this sample as well. The chain couples TRBV6-1 to TRBJ2-7, with unresolved D. Germline loops: CDR1 MNHNS, CDR2 SASEGT. Between the trimmed V and J ends, which lost 2 bases and 6 bases, there was a span of 5 bases. The CDR3 is 11 amino acids. CDR3 coding DNA: TGTGCCAGCAGTGAATCTCCCGAGCAGTACTTC. Its translation: CASSESPEQYF.

This chain uses TRBV25-1 with TRBJ2-5, with TRBD2 identical over 7 bases. Unmatched junction bases numbered 10, after V lost 3 bases and J lost 0 bases. Germline V gene lookup returns CDR1 MGHDK and CDR2 SYGVNS. The CDR3 totals 17 residues. As DNA, the CDR3 is TGTGCCAGCAGTGATAACCGGGACTACACCAACCAAGAGACCCAGTACTTC. Translated, it gives CASSDNRDYTNQETQYF. Complete variable domain (other parts from reference TRBV25-1 and TRBJ2-5): EADIYQTPRYLVIGTGKKITLECSQTMGHDKMYWYQQDPGMELHLIHYSYGVNSTEKGDLSSESTVSRIRTEHFPLTLESARPSHTSQYLCASSDNRDYTNQETQYFGPGTRLLVL.

The rearrangement links TRBV9 to TRBJ2-1; TRBD2 is a possible D gene (6 bases). V gave up 7 bases and J gave up 1 base, with 9 bases separating them. CDR3 length: 13 residues. Germline-derived CDR1 and CDR2 are SGDLS and YYNGEE. The CDR3 DNA reads as TGTGCCAGCTCCCGGGGGTCCTACAATGAGCAGTTCTTC. The encoded protein is CASSRGSYNEQFF.

The chain recombines TRBV7-3 with TRBJ2-5; 10 positions agree with TRBD2. CDR3 length: 16 amino acids. The ends lost 2 bases at V and 1 base at J; junction bases unmatched: 4. Per germline, CDR1 SGHTA and CDR2 FQGTGA. The CDR3, as DNA: TGTGCCAGCAGCTTACTAGCGGGGGTGCTCCAAGAGACCCAGTACTTC. This translates into CASSLLAGVLQETQYF.